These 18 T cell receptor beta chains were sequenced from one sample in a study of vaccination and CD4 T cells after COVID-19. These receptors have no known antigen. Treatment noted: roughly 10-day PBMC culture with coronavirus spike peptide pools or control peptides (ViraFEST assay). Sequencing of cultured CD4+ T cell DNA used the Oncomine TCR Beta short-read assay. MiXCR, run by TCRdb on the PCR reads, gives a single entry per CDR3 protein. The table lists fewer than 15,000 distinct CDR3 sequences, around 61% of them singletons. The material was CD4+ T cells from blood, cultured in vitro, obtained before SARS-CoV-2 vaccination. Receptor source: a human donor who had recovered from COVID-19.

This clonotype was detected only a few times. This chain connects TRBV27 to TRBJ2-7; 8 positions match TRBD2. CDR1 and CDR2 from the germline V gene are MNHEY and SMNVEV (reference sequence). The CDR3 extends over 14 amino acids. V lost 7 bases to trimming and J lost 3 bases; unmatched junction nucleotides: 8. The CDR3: CASKNRLAGYEQYF. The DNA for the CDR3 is TGTGCCAGCAAAAATAGGCTAGCGGGCTACGAGCAGTACTTC.

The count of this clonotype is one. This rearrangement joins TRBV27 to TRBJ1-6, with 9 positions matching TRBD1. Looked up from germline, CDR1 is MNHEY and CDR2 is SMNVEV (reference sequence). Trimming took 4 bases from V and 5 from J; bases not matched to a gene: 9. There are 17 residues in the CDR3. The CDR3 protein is CASSSTGDRADNSPLHF. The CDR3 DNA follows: TGTGCCAGCAGTTCGACGGGGGACAGGGCAGATAATTCACCCCTCCACTTT.

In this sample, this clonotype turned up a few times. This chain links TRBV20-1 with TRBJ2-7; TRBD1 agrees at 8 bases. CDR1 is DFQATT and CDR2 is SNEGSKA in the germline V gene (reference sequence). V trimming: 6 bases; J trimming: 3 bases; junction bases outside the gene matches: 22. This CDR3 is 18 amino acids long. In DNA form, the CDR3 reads TGCAGTGCCGTGAAACCTCCAGACAGGGGCCGTCGGAGCTACGAGCAGTACTTC. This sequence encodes CSAVKPPDRGRRSYEQYF.

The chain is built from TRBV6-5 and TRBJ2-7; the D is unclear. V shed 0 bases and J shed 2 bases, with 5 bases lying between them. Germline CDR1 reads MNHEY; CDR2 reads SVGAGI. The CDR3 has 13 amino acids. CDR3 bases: TGTGCCAGCAGTTACTCCTGGACCTACGAGCAGTACTTC. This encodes CASSYSWTYEQYF.

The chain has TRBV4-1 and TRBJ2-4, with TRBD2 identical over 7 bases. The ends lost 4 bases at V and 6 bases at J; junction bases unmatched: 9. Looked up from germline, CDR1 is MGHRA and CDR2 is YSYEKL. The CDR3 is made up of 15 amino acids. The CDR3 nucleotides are TGCGCCAGCAGCCCTACCAGGCCGGGGGGAAACATTCAGTACTTC. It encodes CASSPTRPGGNIQYF.

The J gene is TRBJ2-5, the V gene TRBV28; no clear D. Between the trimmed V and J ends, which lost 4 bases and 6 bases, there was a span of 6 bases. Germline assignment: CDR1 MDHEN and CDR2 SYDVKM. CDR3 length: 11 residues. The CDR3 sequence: CASSSAQTQYF. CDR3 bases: TGTGCCAGCAGTTCCGCCCAGACCCAGTACTTC.

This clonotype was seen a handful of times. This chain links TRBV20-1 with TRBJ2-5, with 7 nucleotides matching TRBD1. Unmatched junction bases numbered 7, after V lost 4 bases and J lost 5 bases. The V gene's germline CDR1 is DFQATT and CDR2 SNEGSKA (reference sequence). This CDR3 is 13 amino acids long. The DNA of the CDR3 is TGCAGTGCTAACGTACAGGGGTGGGAGACCCAGTACTTC. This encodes CSANVQGWETQYF.

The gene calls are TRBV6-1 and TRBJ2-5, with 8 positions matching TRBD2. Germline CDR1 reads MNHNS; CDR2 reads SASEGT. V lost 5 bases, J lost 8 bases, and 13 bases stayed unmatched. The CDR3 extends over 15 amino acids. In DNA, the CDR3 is TGTGCCAGCAGTCCACGCACCGGGGGGGGAAAAACCCAGTACTTC. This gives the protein CASSPRTGGGKTQYF.

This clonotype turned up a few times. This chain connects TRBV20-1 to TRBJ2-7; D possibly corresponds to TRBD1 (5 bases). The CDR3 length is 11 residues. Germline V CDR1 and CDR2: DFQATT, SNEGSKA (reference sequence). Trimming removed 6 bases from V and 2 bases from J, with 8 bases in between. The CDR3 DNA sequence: TGCAGTGCGGTGACAGCCTACGAGCAGTACTTC. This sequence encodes CSAVTAYEQYF.

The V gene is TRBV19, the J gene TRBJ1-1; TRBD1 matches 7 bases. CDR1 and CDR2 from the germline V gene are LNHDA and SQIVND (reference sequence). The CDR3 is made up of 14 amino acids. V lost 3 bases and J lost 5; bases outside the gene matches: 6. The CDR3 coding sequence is TGTGCCAGTAGTATGATAGGGGGCGAAACTGAAGCTTTCTTT. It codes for CASSMIGGETEAFF.

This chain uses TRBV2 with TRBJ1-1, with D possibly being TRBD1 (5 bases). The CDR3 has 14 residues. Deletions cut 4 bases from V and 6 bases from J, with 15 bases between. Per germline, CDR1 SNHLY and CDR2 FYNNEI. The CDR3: CASSASTAIPEAFF. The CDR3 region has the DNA TGTGCCAGCAGTGCTTCGACAGCCATTCCTGAAGCTTTCTTT.

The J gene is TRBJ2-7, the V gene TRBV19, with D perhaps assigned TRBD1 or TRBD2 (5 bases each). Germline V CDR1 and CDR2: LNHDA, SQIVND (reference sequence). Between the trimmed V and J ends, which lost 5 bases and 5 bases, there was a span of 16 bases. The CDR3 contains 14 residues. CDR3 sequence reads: CASSPHSGTNEQYF. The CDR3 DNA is TGTGCCAGTAGTCCCCACTCCGGGACGAACGAGCAGTACTTC.

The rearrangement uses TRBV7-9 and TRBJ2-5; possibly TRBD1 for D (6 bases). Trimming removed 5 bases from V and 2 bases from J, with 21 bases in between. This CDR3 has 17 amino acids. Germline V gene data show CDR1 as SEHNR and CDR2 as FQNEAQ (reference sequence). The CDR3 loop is CASSLLGGGWVQETQYF. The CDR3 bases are TGTGCCAGCAGCCTGCTAGGGGGTGGGTGGGTTCAAGAGACCCAGTACTTC.

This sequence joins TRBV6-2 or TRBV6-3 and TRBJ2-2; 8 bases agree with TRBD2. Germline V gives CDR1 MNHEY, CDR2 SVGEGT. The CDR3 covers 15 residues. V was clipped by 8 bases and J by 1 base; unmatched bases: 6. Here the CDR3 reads CASRMAGGNTGELFF. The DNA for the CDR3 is TGTGCCAGCCGGATGGCGGGGGGGAACACCGGGGAGCTGTTTTTT.

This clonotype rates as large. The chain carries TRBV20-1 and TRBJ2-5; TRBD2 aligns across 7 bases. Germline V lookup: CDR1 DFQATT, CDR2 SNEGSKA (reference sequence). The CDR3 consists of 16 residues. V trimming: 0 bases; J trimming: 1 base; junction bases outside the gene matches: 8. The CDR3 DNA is TGCAGTGCTAGAGATTATTCCCCTAGCGGCCAAGAGACCCAGTACTTC. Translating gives CSARDYSPSGQETQYF.

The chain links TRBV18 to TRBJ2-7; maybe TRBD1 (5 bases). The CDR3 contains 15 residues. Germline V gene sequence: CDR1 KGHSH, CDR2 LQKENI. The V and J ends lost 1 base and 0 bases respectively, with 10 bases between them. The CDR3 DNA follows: TGTGCCAGCTCACCACAGGGGCAGAGCTCCTACGAGCAGTACTTC. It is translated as CASSPQGQSSYEQYF.

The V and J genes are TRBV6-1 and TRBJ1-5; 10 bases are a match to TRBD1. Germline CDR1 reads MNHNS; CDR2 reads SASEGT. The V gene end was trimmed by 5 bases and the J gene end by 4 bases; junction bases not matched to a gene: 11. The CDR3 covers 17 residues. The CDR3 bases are TGTGCCAGCAGTACTCCGAGACAGGGGGCTGGAAATCAGCCCCAGCATTTT. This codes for CASSTPRQGAGNQPQHF.

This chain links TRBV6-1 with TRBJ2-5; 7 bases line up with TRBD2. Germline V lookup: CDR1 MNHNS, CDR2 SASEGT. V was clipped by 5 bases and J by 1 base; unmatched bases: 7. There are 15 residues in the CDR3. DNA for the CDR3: TGTGCCAGCAGTCCCCGCTCGGGGGGCCAAGAGACCCAGTACTTC. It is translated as CASSPRSGGQETQYF.